What follows is one T cell receptor beta chain and its context. These data belong to a study of blood T cell repertoires in COVID-19. Study-level background: In each case, the material was cDNA or gDNA derived from T cells, B-cell-depleted T cells, or PBMCs.

Enrolled during active infection, Seattle patients were then followed longitudinally. Authors' processing steps: Estimates of nucleated cell counts were drawn from the amplification of reference gene primers. The repertoire was sequenced with immunoSEQ multiplex PCR; TCRdb's copy has only in-frame clones and lacks some. The V and J calls and the clone size are those of that table, but D and trimming were determined from the DNA. The sample shows a few hundred thousand clones, 83% of them seen only once. Germline CDR1 reads GTSNPN; CDR2 reads SVGIG (reference sequence). The CDR3 totals 13 residues. Trimming left V 5 bases short and J 1 base short, with 11 bases between.

The sample comprised peripheral blood. This TCR was sampled from a young woman with COVID-19, enrolled during active disease. The J gene is TRBJ1-1, the V gene TRBV30; TRBD1 might be the D (5 bases). CDR3 in DNA: TGTGCCTGGGGACGGACATCGAACACTGAAGCTTTCTTT. This encodes CAWGRTSNTEAFF.